Shown below are 12 T cell receptor beta chains from a single sample sequenced in a study of T cell changes during pregnancy in multiple sclerosis. Clones were sequenced by immunoSEQ multiplex PCR, and TCRdb holds only the in-frame ones, with some missing. Of about 38,000 clones in the sample, 75% to 95% were seen once. Sequenced here: CD4+ T cells from peripheral blood mononuclear cells, sampled in the third trimester of pregnancy. Receptors were obtained from a female donor in good health, enrolled as a control in a pregnancy study.

This CDR3 reads CASSFGTTVQGELFF. CDR3 nucleotides: TGTGCCAGCAGCTTCGGGACAACGGTCCAAGGGGAGCTGTTTTTT. The J gene is TRBJ2-2, the V gene TRBV5-6; weak D call: TRBD1 (6 bases). The CDR3 consists of 15 residues. Between the trimmed V and J ends, which lost 2 bases and 8 bases, there was a span of 16 bases. Germline lookup yields CDR1 SGHDT and CDR2 YYEEEE.

About this clone: The junction does not match germline at one end; this may be a read error. V usage is TRBV7-7 and J usage is TRBJ2-1, with 11 bases fitting TRBD2. This CDR3 is built from 17 residues. Germline V gene data show CDR1 as SSHAT and CDR2 as FNYEAQ (reference sequence). CDR3 bases: TGTGCTAGCAGCTTAGTAGCGGGAGGGCCCCGATACAATGAGCAGTTCTTC. This translates into CASSLVAGGPRYNEQFF.

The chain couples TRBV28 to TRBJ1-1; TRBD1 is a possible D gene (5 bases). The V and J ends lost 1 base and 5 bases respectively, with 11 bases between them. There are 14 residues in the CDR3. The germline V gene encodes CDR1 MDHEN and CDR2 SYDVKM. CDR3 residues: CASSLSGRVTEAFF. In DNA form, the CDR3 reads TGTGCCAGCAGTTTATCGGGCAGGGTTACTGAAGCTTTCTTT.

V and J are TRBV4-1 and TRBJ2-7; 10 positions match TRBD2. The CDR3 runs 16 residues. CDR1 and CDR2 from the germline V gene are MGHRA and YSYEKL. After removal of 0 bases from V and 0 bases from J, the junction contained 2 bases not matched to a gene. The CDR3 sequence: CASSQDPSGSSYEQYF. The CDR3 DNA is TGCGCCAGCAGCCAAGATCCTAGCGGGAGCTCCTACGAGCAGTACTTC.

The chain couples TRBV7-9 to TRBJ2-7; TRBD1 agrees at 9 bases. Germline V lookup: CDR1 SEHNR, CDR2 FQNEAQ (reference sequence). V was clipped by 5 bases and J by 3 bases; unmatched bases: 11. This CDR3 has 16 residues. In DNA form, the CDR3 reads TGTGCCAGCAGCGACGACTCGGGACAGGGCTACTACGAGCAGTACTTC. Translation gives CASSDDSGQGYYEQYF.

V and J are TRBV5-4 and TRBJ1-1; 7 positions match TRBD1. Unmatched junction bases numbered 2, after V lost 3 bases and J lost 0 bases. From germline, CDR1 is SGHNT and CDR2 YYREEE (reference sequence). The CDR3 is 14 amino acids. The CDR3 DNA sequence: TGTGCCAGCAGCTCGGGACAGATGAACACTGAAGCTTTCTTT. Translated: CASSSGQMNTEAFF.

The chain uses TRBV9 and TRBJ2-1; 14 bases are a match to TRBD2. The V gene's germline CDR1 is SGDLS and CDR2 YYNGEE. V trimming: 0 bases; J trimming: 10 bases; junction bases outside the gene matches: 9. This CDR3 has 17 amino acids. The CDR3 region is CASSVGIGTSGRGEQFF. The CDR3 coding sequence is TGTGCCAGCAGCGTAGGTATAGGGACTAGCGGGAGAGGGGAGCAGTTCTTC.

CDR3 coding DNA: TGTGCCAGCAGCGGTCCCCAGGGGGGCTCCTACAATGAGCAGTTCTTC. Encoded protein: CASSGPQGGSYNEQFF. This chain connects TRBV2 to TRBJ2-1, with D maybe TRBD1 (7 bases). Germline V gives CDR1 SNHLY, CDR2 FYNNEI. Trimming took off 6 bases at V and 0 bases at J, with 15 bases between the two ends. CDR3 size: 16 residues.

The chain couples TRBV5-1 to TRBJ2-7; a weak D match, TRBD1 (5 bases). The CDR3 runs to 13 residues. The V end lost 1 base, the J end lost 4 bases, and 9 bases lay between the germline ends. Germline CDR1 and CDR2: SGHRS and YFSETQ. The CDR3 protein is CASSLNRRYEQYF. The CDR3 DNA reads as TGCGCCAGCAGCTTGAACAGGCGTTACGAGCAGTACTTC.

V is TRBV4-1 and J is TRBJ2-7, with 8 bases matching TRBD1. The CDR3 totals 18 residues. Germline loops: CDR1 MGHRA, CDR2 YSYEKL. Trimming cost V 2 bases and J 3 bases; bases outside gene matches: 15. CDR3 loop: CASSQPWGQGAGGYEQYF. DNA for the CDR3: TGCGCCAGCAGCCAACCCTGGGGGCAGGGGGCTGGGGGCTACGAGCAGTACTTC.

This clone occurred once. The genes are TRBV11-1 and TRBJ2-1, with 8 bases lining up with TRBD2. V was pared by 2 bases and J by 8 bases, with 11 bases of the junction left unmatched. The CDR3 consists of 16 residues. Germline V gives CDR1 SGHAT, CDR2 FQDESV (reference sequence). Written as DNA, the CDR3 is TGTGCCAGCAGCTTAAGGGGCAGCGGGAGAGTGTATGAGCAGTTCTTC. Translating it yields CASSLRGSGRVYEQFF.

This clone was seen a few times. The rearrangement joins TRBV9 to TRBJ1-3; D is unclear. The CDR3 runs 13 residues. The V gene lost 6 bases and the J gene lost 0 bases, with 7 bases spanning the gap. CDR1 is SGDLS, CDR2 YYNGEE, per germline. CDR3 nucleotides: TGTGCCAGCACCCCAGACTCTGGAAACACCATATATTTT. It codes for CASTPDSGNTIYF.